Below are 19 T cell receptor beta chains sequenced from a single sample in a study of radiation and T cells in renal cell carcinoma. TCRdb keeps only in-frame clones here, not all; method: immunoSEQ multiplex PCR. The sample holds around 60,000 clones, 70% to 80% seen once. Noted time point: blood 2 weeks post-SBRT. Treatment in this sample: 15 Gy SBRT to primary tumor, nephrectomy 4 weeks later. The specimen was blood, collected from a patient whose treatment included radiotherapy and nephrectomy. The receptor source for this set is a man aged 55 to 70 with renal cell carcinoma.

The chain recombines TRBV7-2 with TRBJ2-5, with D maybe TRBD2 (6 bases). The germline V gene encodes CDR1 SGHTA and CDR2 FQGNSA. V dropped 1 base and J dropped 1 base, with 13 bases sitting between them. The CDR3 length is 16 residues. The CDR3 DNA is TGTGCCAGCAGCTTAGTATACGGGAGTGTCCAAGAGACCCAGTACTTC. This translates into CASSLVYGSVQETQYF.

The chain links TRBV5-1 to TRBJ2-2; D ambiguous. CDR1 is SGHRS and CDR2 is YFSETQ in the germline V gene. V lost 4 bases and J 3 bases, leaving 7 bases between the germline ends. This CDR3 region has 13 residues. The CDR3 is CASSRADTGELFF. CDR3 nucleotides: TGCGCCAGCAGCAGGGCCGACACCGGGGAGCTGTTTTTT.

Only a few counts were recorded for this clone. The rearrangement links TRBV7-8 to TRBJ1-5, with 7 bases that match TRBD1. CDR3 size: 15 residues. The germline V gene encodes CDR1 SGHVS and CDR2 FQNEAQ. J was trimmed by 4 bases and V by 3 bases; bases with no gene match: 6. In DNA form, the CDR3 reads TGTGCCAGCAGCTTCGACAGGGAGGTGAATCAGCCCCAGCATTTT. Translated: CASSFDREVNQPQHF.

V gene TRBV5-1 combines with J gene TRBJ2-5; 7 nucleotides match TRBD1. CDR1 is SGHRS, CDR2 YFSETQ, per germline. This CDR3 has 14 residues. The J segment lost 5 bases and the V segment lost 1 base, leaving 5 bases of the junction unmatched. The CDR3 loop reads CASSLRGGRETQYF. The CDR3 nucleotides are TGCGCCAGCAGCTTGAGAGGGGGCAGGGAGACCCAGTACTTC.

The rearrangement joins TRBV2 to TRBJ2-1; unclear D gene. The germline V gene encodes CDR1 SNHLY and CDR2 FYNNEI. Trimming cost V 8 bases and J 4 bases, with 15 bases left between them. CDR3 length equals 14 residues. The CDR3, as DNA: TGTGCCAGCTCCCCCTCCCTGGCTTACAATGAGCAGTTCTTC. Protein product: CASSPSLAYNEQFF.

The chain recombines TRBV5-1 with TRBJ1-2; possibly TRBD1 for D (6 bases). Germline V gives CDR1 SGHRS, CDR2 YFSETQ. V lost 3 bases, J lost 3 bases, and 9 bases lay in between. The length of the CDR3 is 13 residues. The CDR3 sequence: CASSSRTDYGYTF. As DNA, the CDR3 is TGCGCCAGCAGCTCCCGGACAGACTATGGCTACACCTTC.

This chain uses TRBV19 with TRBJ1-5, with D unclear. This CDR3 has 15 amino acids. Germline CDR1 is LNHDA and CDR2 is SQIVND (reference sequence). The germline V and J ends were trimmed by 6 bases and 1 base, with 13 bases remaining between them. The CDR3 nucleotides read TGTGCCAGTAGCTTACCAGGTTGGAGCAATCAGCCCCAGCATTTT. Encoded protein: CASSLPGWSNQPQHF.

The chain combines TRBV27 with TRBJ2-1; TRBD1 might be the D (6 bases). The CDR3 is 13 residues long. The germline V gene has CDR1 MNHEY and CDR2 SMNVEV (reference sequence). V was clipped by 6 bases and J by 3 bases, with 9 bases between them. The CDR3 is CASRQGHYNEQFF. The CDR3 DNA is TGTGCCAGCAGACAGGGACACTACAATGAGCAGTTCTTC.

J is TRBJ1-1 and V is TRBV5-1; D is undetermined. This CDR3 contains 13 residues. Trimming took 7 bases from V and 3 from J, leaving 13 bases between them. Germline V gives CDR1 SGHRS, CDR2 YFSETQ. The CDR3 nucleotides are TGCGCCAGCCTCGAGGGAGTGGACACTGAAGCTTTCTTT. It translates to CASLEGVDTEAFF.

V gene TRBV19 combines with J gene TRBJ2-5; D is unclear. CDR1 and CDR2 from the germline V gene are LNHDA and SQIVND (reference sequence). This CDR3 spans 13 amino acids. Trimming left V 1 base short and J 5 bases short, with 8 bases between. CDR3 nucleotides: TGTGCCAGTAGTATAGGCGGCGTGGAGACCCAGTACTTC. Amino acids: CASSIGGVETQYF.

This chain connects TRBV19 to TRBJ1-3, with 9 bases lining up with TRBD1. In germline, CDR1 is LNHDA, CDR2 SQIVND (reference sequence). The CDR3 loop spans 14 amino acids. The V gene end was trimmed by 10 bases and the J gene end by 2 bases; junction bases not matched to a gene: 6. The CDR3 loop is CATTRTGAGNTIYF. The CDR3 DNA reads as TGTGCCACTACAAGGACAGGGGCTGGAAACACCATATATTTT. Variable domain in full (rest from reference TRBV19 and TRBJ1-3): DGGITQSPKYLFRKEGQNVTLSCEQNLNHDAMYWYRQDPGQGLRLIYYSQIVNDFQKGDIAEGYSVSREKKESFPLTVTSAQKNPTAFYLCATTRTGAGNTIYFGEGSWLTVV.

The chain uses TRBV2 and TRBJ2-3, with D possibly being TRBD1 (6 bases). Looked up from germline, CDR1 is SNHLY and CDR2 is FYNNEI. This CDR3 contains 14 residues. The germline V and J ends were trimmed by 7 bases and 2 bases, with 13 bases remaining between them. CDR3 sequence (DNA): TGTGCCAGCAACCGGGACAAAGCCACAGATACGCAGTATTTT. Translating gives CASNRDKATDTQYF.

Only a few counts were recorded for this clone. V gene TRBV5-1 combines with J gene TRBJ2-1; weak D call: TRBD1 (5 bases). Germline V CDR1 and CDR2: SGHRS, YFSETQ. Trimming took 0 bases from V and 13 from J, leaving 14 bases between them. This CDR3 region has 13 residues. The CDR3 DNA reads as TGCGCCAGCAGCTTGGCGGCGGACATCAACCAGTTCTTC. This gives the protein CASSLAADINQFF.

This clone has more than one count but fewer than ten. The genes are TRBV19 and TRBJ1-5; possible D gene TRBD1, 6 bases. V shed 6 bases and J shed 1 base, with 13 bases lying between them. This CDR3 is built from 15 residues. Germline V gene sequence: CDR1 LNHDA, CDR2 SQIVND (reference sequence). The chain's CDR3 is CASRIRQESNQPQHF. The CDR3 DNA is TGTGCCAGTAGGATACGACAGGAGAGCAATCAGCCCCAGCATTTT.

The chain has TRBV2 and TRBJ2-1, with D uncertain. CDR3 length: 13 amino acids. Trimming pared 3 bases from V and 4 bases from J, leaving 7 bases between. Germline CDR1 and CDR2: SNHLY and FYNNEI. Here the CDR3 DNA reads TGTGCCAGCAGTGACCCAGGATACAATGAGCAGTTCTTC. It yields the protein CASSDPGYNEQFF.

The CDR3 DNA reads as TGCGCCAGCAGTGAGTCTTGGGAGGGCCAGTACTTC. Encoded protein: CASSESWEGQYF. The chain has TRBV10-2 and TRBJ2-5; 7 bases map to TRBD2. CDR1 WSHSY and CDR2 SAAADI come from the germline V gene. This CDR3 spans 12 amino acids. J was trimmed by 10 bases and V by 0 bases; bases with no gene match: 2.

V usage is TRBV7-8 and J usage is TRBJ2-7, with D possibly matching TRBD2 (6 bases). This CDR3 comprises 13 residues. V was cut by 1 base and J by 6 bases, with 10 bases left in between. Germline-derived CDR1 and CDR2 are SGHVS and FQNEAQ. In nucleotides, the CDR3 is TGTGCCAGCAGCTTAGACCTCGGGGGCGAGCAGTACGTC. It specifies CASSLDLGGEQYV.

The sample holds a few counts of this clone. The chain uses TRBV6-1 and TRBJ2-7; perhaps TRBD1 as D (5 bases). The V end was cut by 5 bases, the J end by 5 bases, with 16 bases between. CDR3 length: 14 amino acids. CDR1 and CDR2 from the germline V gene are MNHNS and SASEGT. CDR3 sequence: CASSQQATSDEQYV. DNA for the CDR3: TGTGCCAGCAGTCAACAGGCCACGTCTGACGAGCAGTACGTC.

Only one count was recorded for this clone. This chain joins TRBV21-1 and TRBJ2-1; the table's TRBD2 call for D was not verified on the DNA. TRBV21-1 is assigned pseudogene status. The CDR3 spans 14 residues. The CDR3 spells CASPRRGRAYEQFF. DNA of the CDR3: TGTGCCAGCCCCCGACGCGGGAGGGCCTATGAGCAGTTCTTC.